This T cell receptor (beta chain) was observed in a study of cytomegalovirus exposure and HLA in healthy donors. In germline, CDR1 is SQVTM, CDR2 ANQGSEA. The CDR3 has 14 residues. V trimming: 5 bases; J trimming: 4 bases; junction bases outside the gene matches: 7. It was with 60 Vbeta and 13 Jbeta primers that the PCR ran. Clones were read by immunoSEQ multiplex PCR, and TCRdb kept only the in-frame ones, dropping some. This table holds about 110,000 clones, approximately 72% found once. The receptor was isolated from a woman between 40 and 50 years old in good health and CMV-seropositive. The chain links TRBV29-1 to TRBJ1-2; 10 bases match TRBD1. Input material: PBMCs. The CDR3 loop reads CSVLTGGAPYGYTF. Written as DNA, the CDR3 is TGCAGCGTTTTGACAGGGGGCGCACCCTATGGCTACACCTTC.